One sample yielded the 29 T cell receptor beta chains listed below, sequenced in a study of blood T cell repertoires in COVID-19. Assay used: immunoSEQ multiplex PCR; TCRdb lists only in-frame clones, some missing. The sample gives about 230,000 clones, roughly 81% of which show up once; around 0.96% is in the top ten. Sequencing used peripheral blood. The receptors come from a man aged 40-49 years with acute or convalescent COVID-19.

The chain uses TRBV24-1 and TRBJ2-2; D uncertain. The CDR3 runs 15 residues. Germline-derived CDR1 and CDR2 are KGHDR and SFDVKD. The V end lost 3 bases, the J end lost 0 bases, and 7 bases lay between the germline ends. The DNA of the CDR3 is TGTGCCACCAGTGATCGTCAGGCGAACACCGGGGAGCTGTTTTTT. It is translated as CATSDRQANTGELFF.

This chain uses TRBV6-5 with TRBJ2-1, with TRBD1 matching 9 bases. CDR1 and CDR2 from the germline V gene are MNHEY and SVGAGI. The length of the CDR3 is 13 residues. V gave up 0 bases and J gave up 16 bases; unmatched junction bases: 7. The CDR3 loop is CASSYSGGTGLFF. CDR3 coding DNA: TGTGCCAGCAGTTACTCTGGAGGGACAGGGTTATTCTTC.

The CDR3 nucleotides read TGCGCCAGCAGCAGGGGACCGGGGGGCTCCTACGAGCAGTACTTC. It codes for CASSRGPGGSYEQYF. The chain uses TRBV5-1 and TRBJ2-7, with TRBD2 matching over 7 bases. V shed 4 bases, J shed 0 bases, and the junction held 7 bases outside the gene matches. Per the germline V gene, CDR1 is SGHRS and CDR2 is YFSETQ. This CDR3 comprises 15 residues.

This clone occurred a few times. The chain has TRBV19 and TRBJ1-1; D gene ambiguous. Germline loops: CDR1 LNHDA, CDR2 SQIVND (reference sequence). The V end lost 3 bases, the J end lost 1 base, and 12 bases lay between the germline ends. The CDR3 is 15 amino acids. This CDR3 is CASSIGDLANTEAFF. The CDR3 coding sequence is TGTGCCAGTAGTATTGGTGACTTGGCGAACACTGAAGCTTTCTTT.

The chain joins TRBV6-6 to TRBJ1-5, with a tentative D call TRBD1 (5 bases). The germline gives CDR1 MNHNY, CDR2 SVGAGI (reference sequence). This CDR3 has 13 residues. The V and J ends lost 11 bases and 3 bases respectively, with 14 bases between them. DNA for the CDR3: TGTGCCGCTTCGACAGAATTCAATCAGCCCCAGCATTTT. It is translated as CAASTEFNQPQHF.

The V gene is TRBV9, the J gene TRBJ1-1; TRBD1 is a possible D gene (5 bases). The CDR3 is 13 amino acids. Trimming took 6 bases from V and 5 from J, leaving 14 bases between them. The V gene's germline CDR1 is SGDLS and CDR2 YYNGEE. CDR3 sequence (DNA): TGTGCCAGCACCGGGGGGGGTGGTACTGAAGCTTTCTTT. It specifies CASTGGGGTEAFF.

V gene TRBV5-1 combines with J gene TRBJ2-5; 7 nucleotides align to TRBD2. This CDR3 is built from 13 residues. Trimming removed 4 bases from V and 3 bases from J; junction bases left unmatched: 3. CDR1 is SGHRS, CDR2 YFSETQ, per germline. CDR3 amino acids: CASSTLAEETQYF. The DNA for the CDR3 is TGCGCCAGCAGCACGCTAGCGGAAGAGACCCAGTACTTC.

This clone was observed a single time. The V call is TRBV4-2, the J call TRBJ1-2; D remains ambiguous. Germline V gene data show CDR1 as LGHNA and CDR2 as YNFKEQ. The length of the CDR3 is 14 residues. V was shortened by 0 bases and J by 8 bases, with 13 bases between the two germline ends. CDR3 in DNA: TGTGCCAGCAGCCAAGACTCATTCGCTGGCGGCTACACCTTC. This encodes CASSQDSFAGGYTF.

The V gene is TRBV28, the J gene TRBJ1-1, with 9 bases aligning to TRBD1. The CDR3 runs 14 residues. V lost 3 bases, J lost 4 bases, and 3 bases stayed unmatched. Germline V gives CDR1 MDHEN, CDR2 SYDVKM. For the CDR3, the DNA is TGTGCCAGCAGTTTTGACAGGGGGAGCACTGAAGCTTTCTTT. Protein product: CASSFDRGSTEAFF.

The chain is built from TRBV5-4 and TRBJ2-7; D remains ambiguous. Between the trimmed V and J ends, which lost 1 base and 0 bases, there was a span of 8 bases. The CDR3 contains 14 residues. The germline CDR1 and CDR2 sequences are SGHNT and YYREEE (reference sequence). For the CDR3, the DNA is TGTGCCAGCAGCTTGTCGTCTAGCTCCTACGAGCAGTACTTC. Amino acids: CASSLSSSSYEQYF.

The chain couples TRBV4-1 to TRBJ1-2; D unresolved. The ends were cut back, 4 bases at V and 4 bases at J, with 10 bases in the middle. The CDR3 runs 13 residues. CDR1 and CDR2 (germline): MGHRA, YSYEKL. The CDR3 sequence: CASSPDTAYGYTF. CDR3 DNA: TGCGCCAGCAGCCCCGACACCGCCTATGGCTACACCTTC.

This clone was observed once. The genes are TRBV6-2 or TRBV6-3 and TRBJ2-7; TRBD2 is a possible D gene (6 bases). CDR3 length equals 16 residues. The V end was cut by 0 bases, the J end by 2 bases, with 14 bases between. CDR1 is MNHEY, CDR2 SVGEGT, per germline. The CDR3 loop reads CASSYSTQGGAYEQYF. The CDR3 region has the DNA TGTGCCAGCAGTTACTCGACGCAGGGAGGCGCCTACGAGCAGTACTTC.

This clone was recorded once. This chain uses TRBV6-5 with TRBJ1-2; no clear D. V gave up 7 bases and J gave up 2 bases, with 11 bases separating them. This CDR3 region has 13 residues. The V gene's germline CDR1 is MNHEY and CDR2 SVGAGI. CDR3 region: CASTVQRNYGYTF. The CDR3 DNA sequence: TGTGCCAGCACCGTGCAGCGGAACTATGGCTACACCTTC.

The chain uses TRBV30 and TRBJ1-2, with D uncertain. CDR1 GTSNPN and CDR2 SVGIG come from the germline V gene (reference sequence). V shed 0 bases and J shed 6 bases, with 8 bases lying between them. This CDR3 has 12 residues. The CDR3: CAWSVLGNGYTF. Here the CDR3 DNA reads TGTGCCTGGAGTGTACTTGGTAATGGCTACACCTTC.

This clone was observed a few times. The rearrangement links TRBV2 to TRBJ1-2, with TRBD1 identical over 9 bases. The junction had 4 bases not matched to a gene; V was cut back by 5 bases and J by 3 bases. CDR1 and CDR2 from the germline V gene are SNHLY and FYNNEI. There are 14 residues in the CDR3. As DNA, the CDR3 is TGTGCCAGCAGTCAAGGGACAGGGTACTATGGCTACACCTTC. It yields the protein CASSQGTGYYGYTF.

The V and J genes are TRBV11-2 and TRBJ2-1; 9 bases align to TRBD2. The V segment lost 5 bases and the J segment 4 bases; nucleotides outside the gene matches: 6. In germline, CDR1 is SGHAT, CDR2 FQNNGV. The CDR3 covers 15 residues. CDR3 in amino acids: CASSSLAGIYNEQFF. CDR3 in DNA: TGTGCCAGCAGCAGCCTAGCGGGAATTTACAATGAGCAGTTCTTC.

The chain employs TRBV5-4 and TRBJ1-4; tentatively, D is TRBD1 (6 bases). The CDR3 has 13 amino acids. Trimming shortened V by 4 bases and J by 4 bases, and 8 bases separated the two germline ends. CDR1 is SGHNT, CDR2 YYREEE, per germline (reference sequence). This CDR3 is CASSPRGNEKLFF. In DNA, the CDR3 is TGTGCCAGCAGCCCCAGGGGTAATGAAAAACTGTTTTTT.

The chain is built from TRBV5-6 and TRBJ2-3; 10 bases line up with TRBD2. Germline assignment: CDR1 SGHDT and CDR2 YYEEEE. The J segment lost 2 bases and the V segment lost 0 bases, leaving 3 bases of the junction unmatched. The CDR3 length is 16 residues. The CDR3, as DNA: TGTGCCAGCAGCTTGGGGCTAGCGGGGGCCACAGATACGCAGTATTTT. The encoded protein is CASSLGLAGATDTQYF.

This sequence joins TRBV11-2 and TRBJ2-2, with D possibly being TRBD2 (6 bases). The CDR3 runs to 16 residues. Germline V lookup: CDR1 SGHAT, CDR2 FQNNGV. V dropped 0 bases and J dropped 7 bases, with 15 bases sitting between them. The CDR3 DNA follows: TGTGCCAGCAGCTTAGATTACGCCCTAGCGAGCGGGGAGCTGTTTTTT. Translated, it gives CASSLDYALASGELFF.

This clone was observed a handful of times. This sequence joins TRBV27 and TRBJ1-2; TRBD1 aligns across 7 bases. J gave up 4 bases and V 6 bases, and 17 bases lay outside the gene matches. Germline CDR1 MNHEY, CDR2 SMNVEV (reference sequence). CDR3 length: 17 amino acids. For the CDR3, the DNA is TGTGCCAGCAGGGCGATCGAGACAGGGAAGGAGGGCTATGGCTACACCTTC. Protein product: CASRAIETGKEGYGYTF.

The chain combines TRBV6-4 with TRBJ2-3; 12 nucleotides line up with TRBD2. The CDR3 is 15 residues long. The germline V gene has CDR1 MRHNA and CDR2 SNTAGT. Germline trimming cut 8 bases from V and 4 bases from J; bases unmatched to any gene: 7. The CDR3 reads CASRTSGGTSDTQYF. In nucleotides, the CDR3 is TGTGCCAGCCGAACTAGCGGGGGGACTTCAGATACGCAGTATTTT.

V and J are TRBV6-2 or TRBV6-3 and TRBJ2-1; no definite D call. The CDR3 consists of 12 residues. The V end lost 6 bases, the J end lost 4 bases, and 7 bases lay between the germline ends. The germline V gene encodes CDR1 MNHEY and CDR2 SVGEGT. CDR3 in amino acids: CASSLQYNEQFF. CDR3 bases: TGTGCCAGCAGCCTACAGTACAATGAGCAGTTCTTC.

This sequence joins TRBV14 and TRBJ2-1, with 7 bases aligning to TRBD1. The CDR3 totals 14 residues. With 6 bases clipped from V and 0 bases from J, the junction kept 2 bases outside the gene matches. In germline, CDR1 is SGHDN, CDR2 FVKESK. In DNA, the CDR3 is TGTGCCAGCAGGCGGACAGGCTCCTACAATGAGCAGTTCTTC. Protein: CASRRTGSYNEQFF.

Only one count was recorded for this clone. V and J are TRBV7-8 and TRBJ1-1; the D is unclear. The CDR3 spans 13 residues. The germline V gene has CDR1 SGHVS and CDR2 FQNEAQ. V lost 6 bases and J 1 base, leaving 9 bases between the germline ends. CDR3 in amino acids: CASRLQANTEAFF. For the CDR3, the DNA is TGTGCCAGCAGGCTCCAAGCGAACACTGAAGCTTTCTTT.

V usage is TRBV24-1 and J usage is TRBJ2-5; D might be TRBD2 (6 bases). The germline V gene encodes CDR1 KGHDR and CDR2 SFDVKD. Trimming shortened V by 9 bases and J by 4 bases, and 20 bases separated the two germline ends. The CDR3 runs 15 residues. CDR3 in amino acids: CATGAAGTRGETQYF. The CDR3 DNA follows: TGTGCCACCGGGGCCGCAGGGACTCGAGGAGAGACCCAGTACTTC.

The CDR3 sequence is CASSFTGTGATF. The CDR3 nucleotides are TGTGCCAGCAGCTTTACAGGGACAGGGGCCACCTTC. The V call is TRBV11-2, the J call TRBJ1-2, with TRBD1 matching 10 bases. The CDR3 has 12 amino acids. The germline V gene encodes CDR1 SGHAT and CDR2 FQNNGV. V was pared by 3 bases and J by 13 bases, with 5 bases of the junction left unmatched.

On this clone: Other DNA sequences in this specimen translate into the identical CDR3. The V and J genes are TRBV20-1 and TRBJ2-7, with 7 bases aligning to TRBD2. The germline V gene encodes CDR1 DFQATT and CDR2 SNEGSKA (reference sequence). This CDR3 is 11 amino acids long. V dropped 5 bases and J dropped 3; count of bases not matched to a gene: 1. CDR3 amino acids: CSAGGSYEQYF. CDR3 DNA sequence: TGCAGTGCTGGCGGGAGCTACGAGCAGTACTTC.

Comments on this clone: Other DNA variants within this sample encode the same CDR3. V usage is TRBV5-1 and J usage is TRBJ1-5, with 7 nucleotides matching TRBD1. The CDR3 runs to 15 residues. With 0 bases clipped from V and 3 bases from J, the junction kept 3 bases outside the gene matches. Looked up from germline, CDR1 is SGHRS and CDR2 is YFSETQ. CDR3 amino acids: CASSLGDSSNQPQHF. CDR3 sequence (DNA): TGCGCCAGCAGCTTGGGGGACAGTTCCAATCAGCCCCAGCATTTT.

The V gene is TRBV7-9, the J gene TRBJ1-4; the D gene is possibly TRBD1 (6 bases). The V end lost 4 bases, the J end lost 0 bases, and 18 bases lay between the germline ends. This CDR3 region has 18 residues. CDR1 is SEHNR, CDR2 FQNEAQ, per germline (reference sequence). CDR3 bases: TGTGCCAGCAGCTACGTCTTCTCGGACAGATCAACTAATGAAAAACTGTTTTTT. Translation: CASSYVFSDRSTNEKLFF.